The 29 T cell receptor beta chains in this list originate from one sample, sequenced in a study of blood T cells in healthy people across ages. A second 7 to 11 cycle PCR used barcoded and J-beta primers. MiXCR, run by TCRdb on the 5' RACE reads, gives a single entry per CDR3 protein. Of approximately 900,000 distinct CDR3 sequences detected, approximately 32% appear once; the ten largest clones hold roughly 10%. The same data also contributed to another study, on T cells of mothers and their children.

The sequencing input was blood. The receptor set was obtained from a woman in her thirties or forties in good health.

At least ten counts were recorded for this clonotype. The rearrangement uses TRBV27 and TRBJ1-2, with a weak D call TRBD1 (5 bases). The CDR3 is 14 residues long. V lost 3 bases and J 5 bases, leaving 13 bases between the germline ends. CDR1 MNHEY and CDR2 SMNVEV come from the germline V gene (reference sequence). The CDR3 protein is CASSLSGTAYGYTF. Here the CDR3 DNA reads TGTGCCAGCAGTTTGTCCGGGACCGCGTATGGCTACACCTTC.

In its sample, this clonotype was seen many times. J is TRBJ2-5 and V is TRBV7-3; D may be TRBD1 or TRBD2 (7 bases each). CDR1 and CDR2 from the germline V gene are SGHTA and FQGTGA. CDR3 length: 19 amino acids. Between the trimmed V and J ends, which lost 5 bases and 0 bases, there was a span of 25 bases. This CDR3 reads CASSLQGVGGGEYQETQYF. The CDR3 DNA reads as TGTGCCAGCAGCCTTCAGGGGGTAGGCGGGGGAGAGTACCAAGAGACCCAGTACTTC.

This clonotype was counted ten times or more. The chain combines TRBV10-3 with TRBJ2-1; the D call may be TRBD1 or TRBD2 (5 bases each). This CDR3 is built from 16 residues. Germline V gene lookup returns CDR1 ENHRY and CDR2 SYGVKD. V was cut by 0 bases and J by 6 bases, with 15 bases left in between. The CDR3 DNA reads TGTGCCATCAGTGAGTCAGGGACCCCCCAGGCCAATGAGCAGTTCTTC. Translated: CAISESGTPQANEQFF.

Note on this clonotype: A far larger clone differs by one base, so this is likely a read error. V gene TRBV20-1 combines with J gene TRBJ2-7; D is undetermined. CDR3 length equals 10 residues. Germline CDR1 reads DFQATT; CDR2 reads SNEGSKA (reference sequence). This CDR3 is CSARGYGQYF. The CDR3 DNA sequence: TGCAGTGCTAGGGGCTACGGGCAGTACTTC.

The rearrangement joins TRBV15 to TRBJ1-2; TRBD1 matches 8 bases. Germline lookup yields CDR1 LNHNV and CDR2 YYDKDF (reference sequence). The CDR3 is 13 amino acids. V trimming: 5 bases; J trimming: 7 bases; junction bases outside the gene matches: 6. This chain's CDR3 is CATSAGTGSGYTF. The CDR3 DNA sequence: TGTGCCACCAGCGCCGGGACAGGTAGTGGCTACACCTTC.

The table lists this clonotype with many counts. The CDR3 sequence is CASSPDILSGANVLTF. CDR3 DNA sequence: TGCGCCAGCAGCCCTGACATACTCTCTGGGGCCAACGTCCTGACTTTC. This chain joins TRBV4-1 and TRBJ2-6; D call uncertain. Deletions cut 4 bases from V and 0 bases from J, with 10 bases between. CDR1 is MGHRA, CDR2 YSYEKL, per germline. The CDR3 loop spans 16 amino acids.

This rearrangement joins TRBV5-1 to TRBJ1-2, with D maybe TRBD1 (5 bases). The CDR3 runs to 15 residues. Trimming took off 4 bases at V and 5 bases at J, with 18 bases between the two ends. The germline gives CDR1 SGHRS, CDR2 YFSETQ. CDR3 region: CASSDWDSGGYGYTF. CDR3 DNA: TGCGCCAGCAGCGACTGGGACTCCGGGGGGTATGGCTACACCTTC.

This clonotype was picked up many times. The chain combines TRBV15 with TRBJ2-3; 15 nucleotides match TRBD2. The CDR3 runs to 19 residues. Germline CDR1 reads LNHNV; CDR2 reads YYDKDF (reference sequence). The V and J ends lost 3 bases and 2 bases, in that order; junction bases with no gene match: 9. The CDR3 region is CATSSPRGTSGGFTDTQYF. The DNA of the CDR3 is TGTGCCACCAGCAGCCCCAGAGGGACTAGCGGGGGGTTCACAGATACGCAGTATTTT.

The chain links TRBV9 to TRBJ1-2; D perhaps matches TRBD1 (5 bases). Trimming removed 4 bases at V and 8 bases at J, with 12 bases between. Germline V gene data show CDR1 as SGDLS and CDR2 as YYNGEE. The CDR3 extends over 12 amino acids. The CDR3 coding sequence is TGTGCCAGCAGCATCGGGACGGGAGGCTACACCTTC. Translating gives CASSIGTGGYTF.

The chain is built from TRBV7-3 and TRBJ2-3; the D gene is possibly TRBD2 (5 bases). V shed 2 bases and J shed 4 bases, with 10 bases lying between them. Germline V lookup: CDR1 SGHTA, CDR2 FQGTGA. The CDR3 is 14 residues long. This CDR3 reads CASSLGIGADTQYF. CDR3 DNA sequence: TGTGCCAGCAGCTTAGGGATCGGGGCAGATACGCAGTATTTT.

The V and J genes are TRBV5-4 and TRBJ2-3; D unresolved. Looked up from germline, CDR1 is SGHNT and CDR2 is YYREEE (reference sequence). This CDR3 contains 11 residues. The V end was cut by 4 bases, the J end by 10 bases, with 10 bases between. The CDR3 DNA reads as TGTGCCAGCAGCCTTGCAGGCCCGCAGTATTTT. Protein: CASSLAGPQYF.

This clonotype was counted a few times. The chain joins TRBV7-8 to TRBJ1-4; TRBD1 is a possible D gene (5 bases). The ends were cut back, 5 bases at V and 1 base at J, with 8 bases in the middle. Per the germline V gene, CDR1 is SGHVS and CDR2 is FQNEAQ. The CDR3 spans 14 residues. CDR3 loop: CASSPQETNEKLFF. Written as DNA, the CDR3 is TGTGCCAGCAGCCCACAGGAAACTAATGAAAAACTGTTTTTT.

The chain joins TRBV27 to TRBJ2-1; 7 nucleotides line up with TRBD2. Trimming took 6 bases from V and 9 from J; bases not matched to a gene: 8. Germline loops: CDR1 MNHEY, CDR2 SMNVEV (reference sequence). This CDR3 contains 13 residues. The CDR3 DNA reads as TGTGCCAGCAGGCGGGGACTAATTTCTGAGCAGTTCTTC. This sequence encodes CASRRGLISEQFF.

This clonotype has just a few counts. One end of the junction does not line up with germline, which may come from a read error. This chain connects TRBV7-8 to TRBJ2-7; 10 bases are a match to TRBD1. Germline V gene data show CDR1 as SGHVS and CDR2 as FQNEAQ. This CDR3 has 15 residues. CDR3 residues: CASNLLTGGYDEQYF. For the CDR3, the DNA is TGTGCCAGCAACTTACTGACAGGGGGCTATGACGAGCAGTACTTC.

V and J are TRBV7-2 and TRBJ1-1; D gene unclear. V was clipped by 5 bases and J by 3 bases, with 13 bases between them. Looked up from germline, CDR1 is SGHTA and CDR2 is FQGNSA. CDR3 length equals 14 residues. The DNA for the CDR3 is TGTGCCAGCAGCGGTCGTGGGCGCCACACTGAAGCTTTCTTT. This gives the protein CASSGRGRHTEAFF.

The chain has TRBV12-3 or TRBV12-4 and TRBJ1-2; D may be TRBD1 (6 bases). CDR3 length equals 14 residues. V lost 2 bases, J lost 7 bases, and 14 bases lay in between. The CDR3 region is CASSLLIQGSGYTF. DNA of the CDR3: TGTGCCAGCAGTTTATTAATTCAGGGGTCTGGCTACACCTTC.

This clonotype was recorded at least ten times. The CDR3 spells CASSSRLAGGGSETQYF. The CDR3 bases are TGTGCCAGCAGCTCCCGACTAGCGGGGGGTGGTTCCGAGACCCAGTACTTC. This chain links TRBV5-5 with TRBJ2-5; 13 bases line up with TRBD2. Trimming took 3 bases from V and 5 from J; bases not matched to a gene: 10. Germline CDR1 is SGHKS and CDR2 is YYEKEE (reference sequence). The CDR3 spans 17 residues.

Many counts were recorded for this clonotype. The chain combines TRBV5-1 with TRBJ2-5, with TRBD2 as a possible D gene (6 bases). There are 16 residues in the CDR3. Per germline, CDR1 SGHRS and CDR2 YFSETQ. V was pared by 1 base and J by 0 bases, with 13 bases between. DNA of the CDR3: TGCGCCAGCAGCTTGAATGTAGCGGCCTACCAAGAGACCCAGTACTTC. Its translation: CASSLNVAAYQETQYF.

The gene calls are TRBV28 and TRBJ1-1; D perhaps matches TRBD1 (5 bases). CDR3 length equals 12 residues. With 7 bases removed from V and 4 bases from J, the gap between germline ends came to 10 bases. Germline V gene data show CDR1 as MDHEN and CDR2 as SYDVKM. DNA of the CDR3: TGTGCCAGCAAAACCCAGGGCACTGAAGCTTTCTTT. This translates into CASKTQGTEAFF.

This clonotype has just a few counts. The rearrangement links TRBV7-9 to TRBJ2-3; 8 bases agree with TRBD1. Germline V gives CDR1 SEHNR, CDR2 FQNEAQ (reference sequence). CDR3 length: 15 amino acids. The junction had 8 bases not matched to a gene; V was cut back by 5 bases and J by 4 bases. The CDR3 DNA follows: TGTGCCAGCAGCCAGGGGGCCGTCTTCTCAGATACGCAGTATTTT. It encodes CASSQGAVFSDTQYF. Full variable domain (remainder filled in from reference TRBV7-9 and TRBJ2-3): DTGVSQNPRHKITKRGQNVTFRCDPISEHNRLYWYRQTLGQGPEFLTYFQNEAQLEKSRLLSDRFSAERPKGSFSTLEIQRTEQGDSAMYLCASSQGAVFSDTQYFGPGTRLTVL.

A few counts support this clonotype. The CDR3 nucleotides are TGTGCCAGCAACGGAGACAGGGGTGGGGATGGCTACACCTTC. Protein: CASNGDRGGDGYTF. The gene calls are TRBV2 and TRBJ1-2, with 8 bases aligning to TRBD1. From germline, CDR1 is SNHLY and CDR2 FYNNEI. The CDR3 covers 14 residues. V was pared by 7 bases and J by 6 bases, with 10 bases of the junction left unmatched.

This sequence joins TRBV28 and TRBJ1-5; TRBD1 is a possible D gene (5 bases). The germline V gene has CDR1 MDHEN and CDR2 SYDVKM. The V and J ends lost 5 bases and 8 bases respectively, with 19 bases between them. CDR3 size: 15 residues. The CDR3 region is CASSPPGQGFKPQHF. The CDR3, as DNA: TGTGCCAGCAGTCCCCCGGGGCAGGGTTTCAAGCCCCAGCATTTT.

CDR3 bases: TGTGCCAGCAGTAGGGACTCAAGGGATGAAAAACTGTTTTTT. Encoded protein: CASSRDSRDEKLFF. This chain joins TRBV6-6 and TRBJ1-4, with D possibly being TRBD1 (5 bases). CDR3 size: 14 residues. Germline CDR1 is MNHNY and CDR2 is SVGAGI (reference sequence). V lost 5 bases, J lost 6 bases, and 13 bases lay in between.

The table lists this clonotype with a few counts. This chain joins TRBV6-5 and TRBJ2-3; D might be TRBD2 (5 bases). This CDR3 has 14 amino acids. Germline V gives CDR1 MNHEY, CDR2 SVGAGI. Trimming left V 2 bases short and J 2 bases short, with 8 bases between. The CDR3 bases are TGTGCCAGCAGTTACGAGCGGCTCACAGATACGCAGTATTTT. It codes for CASSYERLTDTQYF.

There are a few counts of this clonotype. The rearrangement uses TRBV7-2 and TRBJ2-1; TRBD2 matches 9 bases. V was clipped by 1 base and J by 9 bases; unmatched bases: 13. This CDR3 has 17 residues. Germline CDR1 is SGHTA and CDR2 is FQGNSA. The CDR3 DNA follows: TGTGCCAGCAGCTTAGAAAGAGGCGGGGGGGGGAGAGGTGAGCAGTTCTTC. Its translation: CASSLERGGGGRGEQFF.

J is TRBJ2-2 and V is TRBV5-1; tentatively, D is TRBD2 (5 bases). The CDR3 covers 16 residues. CDR1 and CDR2 from the germline V gene are SGHRS and YFSETQ. V was shortened by 2 bases and J by 1 base, with 12 bases between the two germline ends. As DNA, the CDR3 is TGCGCCAGCAGCTTAGCAACGGGGAAGAACACCGGGGAGCTGTTTTTT. Protein sequence: CASSLATGKNTGELFF.

There are a few counts of this clonotype. The chain uses TRBV20-1 and TRBJ1-1; D remains ambiguous. From germline, CDR1 is DFQATT and CDR2 SNEGSKA (reference sequence). V lost 2 bases and J 0 bases, leaving 7 bases between the germline ends. The CDR3 consists of 13 residues. The CDR3 reads CSARTRLNTEAFF. The CDR3 nucleotides are TGCAGTGCTAGAACCAGGCTGAACACTGAAGCTTTCTTT.

The gene calls are TRBV5-4 and TRBJ2-4, with D perhaps TRBD1 (6 bases). Trimming pared 4 bases from V and 2 bases from J, leaving 10 bases between. There are 14 residues in the CDR3. The V gene's germline CDR1 is SGHNT and CDR2 YYREEE (reference sequence). The CDR3 sequence: CASSRRDTKNIQYF. CDR3 in DNA: TGTGCCAGCAGCCGCCGGGACACCAAAAACATTCAGTACTTC.

The V call is TRBV12-3 or TRBV12-4, the J call TRBJ1-5; maybe TRBD1 (6 bases). V was trimmed by 5 bases and J by 4 bases, leaving 15 bases between them. CDR3 length: 15 residues. CDR3 sequence reads: CASSPPTGRNQPQHF. In nucleotides, the CDR3 is TGTGCCAGCAGTCCGCCGACAGGCCGGAATCAGCCCCAGCATTTT.